The source of this T cell receptor beta chain is a study of cytomegalovirus exposure and HLA in healthy donors. On the study more broadly: Around 80 million unique TCR sequences came from HLA-typed donors in an early release. When fewer than 400 donors were genotyped, roughly four fifths of them were found to fall in the Caucasian-associated ancestry cluster. Study-level results: Among TCR beta chains of equal frequency, HLA-associated ones were more clonally expanded in a later analysis. Evidence from a later analysis indicated that most CMV-associated TCR beta chains looked HLA-restricted.

On this clone: Its antigen is undetermined.

PCR primers comprised 60 Vbeta and 13 Jbeta primers. Profiling relied on immunoSEQ multiplex PCR, and the TCRdb table lists in-frame clones only, not all of them. This sample carries some 170,000 clones, nearly 80% of them seen once, and the ten largest clones take approximately 2.6%. Germline V gives CDR1 SNHLY, CDR2 FYNNEI. Trimming at V came to 6 bases and at J to 5 bases, leaving 10 bases not matched to a gene. This CDR3 is 15 amino acids long. Material: PBMCs. The chain couples TRBV2 to TRBJ2-7; TRBD1 matches at 10 bases. This TCR derives from a female donor in good health and CMV-seronegative. CDR3 residues: CASSEPGQGSHEQYF. The CDR3 DNA reads TGTGCCAGCAGCGAACCGGGACAGGGGTCCCACGAGCAGTACTTC.